The T cell receptor (beta chain) under discussion was sequenced for a study of blood T cells in healthy people across ages. Whole-study findings and limits: When set beside aged donors, long-lived donors presented more naive CD4+ cells and higher diversity.

The length of the CDR3 is 15 residues. CDR1 is SGHRS and CDR2 is YFSETQ in the germline V gene. Trimming took off 2 bases at V and 3 bases at J, with 14 bases between the two ends. At least 7 million PBMCs were isolated per sample. A second PCR, run for roughly 7 to 12 cycles, used a sample-barcoded 5' primer plus a J-beta primer mix. TCRdb re-analysed the 5' RACE reads in MiXCR, keeping a single row per CDR3 protein. The data hold around 1,000,000 distinct CDR3 sequences, with 30% to 40% observed a single time. As to this clonotype: No antigen is known for it.

The receptor's source is a man between 18 and 29 years old in good health. The sequencing input was blood. The chain links TRBV5-1 to TRBJ1-1; no definite D call. The CDR3 nucleotides are TGCGCCAGCAGCTTCCGGACCGGGAGTGACACTGAAGCTTTCTTT. This encodes CASSFRTGSDTEAFF. The entire variable domain, with the rest obtained from reference TRBV5-1 and TRBJ1-1, is as follows: KAGVTQTPRYLIKTRGQQVTLSCSPISGHRSVSWYQQTPGQGLQFLFEYFSETQRNKGNFPGRFSGRQFSNSRSEMNVSTLELGDSALYLCASSFRTGSDTEAFFGQGTRLTVV.